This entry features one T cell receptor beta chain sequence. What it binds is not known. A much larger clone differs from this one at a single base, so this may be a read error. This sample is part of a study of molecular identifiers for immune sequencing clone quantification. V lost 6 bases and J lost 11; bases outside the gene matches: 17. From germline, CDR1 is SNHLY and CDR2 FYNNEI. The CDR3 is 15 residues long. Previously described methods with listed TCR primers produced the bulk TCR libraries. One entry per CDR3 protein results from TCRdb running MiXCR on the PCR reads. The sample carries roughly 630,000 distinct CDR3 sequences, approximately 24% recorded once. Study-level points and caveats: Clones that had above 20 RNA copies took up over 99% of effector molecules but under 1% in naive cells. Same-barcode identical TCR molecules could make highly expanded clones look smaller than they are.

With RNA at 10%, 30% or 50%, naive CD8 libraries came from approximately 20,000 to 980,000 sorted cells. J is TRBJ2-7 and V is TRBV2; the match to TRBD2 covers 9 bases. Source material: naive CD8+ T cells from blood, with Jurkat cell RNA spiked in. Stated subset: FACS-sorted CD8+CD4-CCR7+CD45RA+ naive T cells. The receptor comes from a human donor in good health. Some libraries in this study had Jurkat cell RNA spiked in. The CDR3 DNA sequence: TGTGCCAGCAGGCGACTAGCGGAGGTCCGTTCGTTCGAGTACTTC. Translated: CASRRLAEVRSFEYF.